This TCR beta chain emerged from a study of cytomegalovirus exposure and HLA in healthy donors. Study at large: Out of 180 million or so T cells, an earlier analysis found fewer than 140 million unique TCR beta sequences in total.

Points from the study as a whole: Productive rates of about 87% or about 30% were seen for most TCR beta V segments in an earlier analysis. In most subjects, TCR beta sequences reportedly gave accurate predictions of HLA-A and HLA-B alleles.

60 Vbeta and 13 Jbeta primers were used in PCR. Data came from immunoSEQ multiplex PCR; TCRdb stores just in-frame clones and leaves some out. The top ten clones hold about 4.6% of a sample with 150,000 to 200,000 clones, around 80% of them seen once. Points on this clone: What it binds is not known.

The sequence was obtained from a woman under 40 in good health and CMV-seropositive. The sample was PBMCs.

The CDR3 nucleotides read TGTGCCACCAGCCCCCAGGGGACAGCCTCCTACGAGCAGTACTTC. Translation gives CATSPQGTASYEQYF. The chain joins TRBV15 to TRBJ2-7, with 7 bases fitting TRBD1. The germline V gene encodes CDR1 LNHNV and CDR2 YYDKDF (reference sequence). With 5 bases clipped from V and 0 bases from J, the junction kept 7 bases outside the gene matches. The CDR3 spans 15 residues.